This section outlines one T cell receptor (beta chain) sequence together with its context. The germline V gene has CDR1 LGHNA and CDR2 YSLEER. J gave up 6 bases and V 3 bases, and 6 bases lay outside the gene matches. The CDR3 covers 15 residues. This entry belongs to a study of blood T cell repertoires in COVID-19. The authors' processing: By means of reference gene primer amplification, nucleated cell counts were estimated. Clones were sequenced by immunoSEQ multiplex PCR, and TCRdb holds only the in-frame ones, with some missing. D and trimming come from the DNA, and the V and J calls and clone size come from that table. The sample has about 170,000 clones; approximately 90% are singletons.

The TCR comes from a man aged 18-30 years with active or convalescent COVID-19. Input material: peripheral blood. The chain couples TRBV4-3 to TRBJ2-1; 9 nucleotides align to TRBD1. CDR3 in amino acids: CASSQPGQGLNEQFF. In DNA form, the CDR3 reads TGCGCCAGCAGCCAGCCGGGACAGGGTCTCAATGAGCAGTTCTTC.